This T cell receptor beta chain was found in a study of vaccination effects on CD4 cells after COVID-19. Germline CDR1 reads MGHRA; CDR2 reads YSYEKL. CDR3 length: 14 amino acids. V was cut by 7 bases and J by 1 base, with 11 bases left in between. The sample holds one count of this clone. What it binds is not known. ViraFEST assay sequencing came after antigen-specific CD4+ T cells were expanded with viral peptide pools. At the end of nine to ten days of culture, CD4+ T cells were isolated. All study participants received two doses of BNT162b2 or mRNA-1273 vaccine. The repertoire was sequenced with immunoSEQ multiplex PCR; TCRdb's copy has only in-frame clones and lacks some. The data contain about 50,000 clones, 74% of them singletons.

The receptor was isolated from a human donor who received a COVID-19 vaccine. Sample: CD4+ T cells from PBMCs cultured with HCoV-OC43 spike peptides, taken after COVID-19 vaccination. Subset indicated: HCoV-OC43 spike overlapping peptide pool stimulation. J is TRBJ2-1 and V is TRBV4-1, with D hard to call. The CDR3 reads CASTQLGSYNEQFF. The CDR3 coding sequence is TGCGCCAGCACCCAGTTGGGGTCCTACAATGAGCAGTTCTTC.